Listed below are T cell receptor beta chains from one sample, sequenced in a study of PD-1 blockade in classical Hodgkin lymphoma. TCRdb keeps only in-frame clones here, not all; method: immunoSEQ multiplex PCR. The sample contains roughly 100,000 clones, 75% to 90% of which appear only once. This specimen was peripheral blood mononuclear cells (PBMCs), taken before the second cycle of nivolumab. These receptors originate from a human donor with classical Hodgkin lymphoma. Each CDR3 is given with its conserved first and last residue. The D gene is left open where the match is weak. Clone size appears in some rows only: once, few, many, or a class for an expanded clone.

d_call: TRBD1
j_call: TRBJ2-4
clone_size: .
v_call: TRBV7-2
cdr3_aa: CASSSPGQGKNIQYF
cdr3_nt: TGTGCCAGCAGTTCTCCGGGACAGGGAAAAAACATTCAGTACTTC

d_call: TRBD2
j_call: TRBJ2-1
clone_size: .
v_call: TRBV19
cdr3_aa: CASSIDAGGYNEQFF
cdr3_nt: TGTGCCAGTAGTATAGACGCCGGGGGGTACAATGAGCAGTTCTTC

d_call: .
j_call: TRBJ1-1
clone_size: .
v_call: TRBV7-6
cdr3_aa: CASSLINTEAFF
cdr3_nt: TGTGCCAGCAGCCTCATAAACACTGAAGCTTTCTTT

d_call: .
j_call: TRBJ2-3
clone_size: .
v_call: TRBV5-5
cdr3_aa: CASSLEADTQYF
cdr3_nt: TGTGCCAGCAGCTTGGAGGCAGATACGCAGTATTTT

d_call: .
j_call: TRBJ1-2
clone_size: medium-sized
v_call: TRBV7-8
cdr3_aa: CASSLGREGYTF
cdr3_nt: TGTGCCAGCAGCTTAGGCAGGGAGGGCTACACCTTC

d_call: .
j_call: TRBJ1-2
clone_size: .
v_call: TRBV7-9
cdr3_aa: CASSQLLRDHGGYTF
cdr3_nt: TGTGCCAGCAGCCAACTCCTCAGGGATCACGGGGGCTACACCTTC

d_call: .
j_call: TRBJ1-1
clone_size: .
v_call: TRBV10-3
cdr3_aa: CAISQPEREAFF
cdr3_nt: TGTGCCATCAGTCAGCCCGAACGTGAAGCTTTCTTT

d_call: TRBD1
j_call: TRBJ1-2
clone_size: .
v_call: TRBV4-3
cdr3_aa: CASSPILRDRAYGYTF
cdr3_nt: TGCGCCAGCAGCCCAATTCTCCGGGACAGGGCCTATGGCTACACCTTC

d_call: .
j_call: TRBJ1-5
clone_size: few
v_call: TRBV7-9
cdr3_aa: CASSLVSNQPQHF
cdr3_nt: TGTGCCAGCAGCTTAGTGAGCAATCAGCCCCAGCATTTT

d_call: .
j_call: TRBJ1-1
clone_size: .
v_call: TRBV11-2
cdr3_aa: CASSSMGFEAFF
cdr3_nt: TGTGCCAGCAGCTCCATGGGGTTTGAAGCTTTCTTT

d_call: TRBD2
j_call: TRBJ2-3
clone_size: .
v_call: TRBV2
cdr3_aa: CASSLQAGSTDTQYF
cdr3_nt: TGTGCCAGCAGTCTCCAAGCGGGGAGCACAGATACGCAGTATTTT

d_call: .
j_call: TRBJ2-6
clone_size: .
v_call: TRBV15
cdr3_aa: CATSRDGASCGSSGANVLTF
cdr3_nt: TGTGCCACCAGCAGAGATGGGGCATCGTGTGGGAGCTCTGGGGCCAACGTCCTGACTTTC

d_call: .
j_call: TRBJ2-5
clone_size: .
v_call: TRBV9
cdr3_aa: CASSVDPAYQETQYF
cdr3_nt: TGTGCCAGCAGCGTAGATCCAGCGTACCAAGAGACCCAGTACTTC

d_call: TRBD1
j_call: TRBJ1-2
clone_size: once
v_call: TRBV10-3
cdr3_aa: CAISRPTGGEAYYGYTF
cdr3_nt: TGTGCCATCAGTCGACCGACAGGGGGCGAAGCCTACTATGGCTACACCTTC

d_call: .
j_call: TRBJ1-1
clone_size: .
v_call: TRBV7-9
cdr3_aa: CASSAGIMNAEAFF
cdr3_nt: TGTGCCAGCAGCGCAGGGATTATGAACGCTGAAGCTTTCTTT

d_call: .
j_call: TRBJ2-7
clone_size: .
v_call: TRBV6-6
cdr3_aa: CASSYDQGSRNEQYF
cdr3_nt: TGTGCCAGCAGTTACGACCAGGGGTCGAGAAACGAGCAGTACTTC

d_call: .
j_call: TRBJ1-6
clone_size: .
v_call: TRBV14
cdr3_aa: CASSQDLGTGHYISPLHF
cdr3_nt: TGTGCCAGCAGCCAAGATCTCGGGACGGGACATTATATTTCACCCCTCCACTTT

d_call: .
j_call: TRBJ2-5
clone_size: .
v_call: TRBV6-5
cdr3_aa: CASSYTGAGPLETQYF
cdr3_nt: TGTGCCAGCAGTTATACCGGGGCAGGGCCATTGGAGACCCAGTACTTC

d_call: TRBD2
j_call: TRBJ2-5
clone_size: .
v_call: TRBV7-2
cdr3_aa: CASSTAGTKRETQYF
cdr3_nt: TGTGCCAGCAGCACCGCCGGGACTAAGCGGGAGACCCAGTACTTC

d_call: .
j_call: TRBJ1-5
clone_size: .
v_call: TRBV28
cdr3_aa: CASSFRWGARGNQPQHF
cdr3_nt: TGTGCCAGCAGTTTTCGGTGGGGAGCTAGGGGCAATCAGCCCCAGCATTTT

d_call: .
j_call: TRBJ2-7
clone_size: .
v_call: TRBV27
cdr3_aa: CASRPGFPTYEQYF
cdr3_nt: TGTGCCAGCAGACCAGGGTTTCCAACCTACGAGCAGTACTTC

d_call: .
j_call: TRBJ2-2
clone_size: .
v_call: TRBV28
cdr3_aa: CASGKGDHTGELFF
cdr3_nt: TGTGCCAGCGGGAAAGGGGATCACACCGGGGAGCTGTTTTTT

d_call: .
j_call: TRBJ2-3
clone_size: .
v_call: TRBV29-1
cdr3_aa: CSVEPSGGTDTQYF
cdr3_nt: TGCAGCGTTGAGCCCTCAGGGGGCACAGATACGCAGTATTTT

d_call: .
j_call: TRBJ2-1
clone_size: .
v_call: TRBV5-1
cdr3_aa: CASSSLDLASSEQFF
cdr3_nt: TGCGCCAGCAGCTCACTGGACTTAGCTAGCAGCGAGCAGTTCTTC

d_call: TRBD1
j_call: TRBJ1-6
clone_size: .
v_call: TRBV27
cdr3_aa: CASNIRQGGNSPLHF
cdr3_nt: TGTGCCAGCAACATCAGACAGGGCGGGAATTCACCCCTCCACTTT

d_call: TRBD1
j_call: TRBJ1-2
clone_size: .
v_call: TRBV5-6
cdr3_aa: CASSRPGQANYGYTF
cdr3_nt: TGTGCCAGCAGCCGACCGGGACAGGCGAACTATGGCTACACCTTC

d_call: TRBD1
j_call: TRBJ1-6
clone_size: .
v_call: TRBV28
cdr3_aa: CASSLPDRVNAFPLHF
cdr3_nt: TGTGCCAGCAGTTTACCCGACAGGGTCAATGCCTTTCCCCTCCACTTT

d_call: .
j_call: TRBJ2-6
clone_size: .
v_call: TRBV7-8
cdr3_aa: CASRKGAGEAGANVLTF
cdr3_nt: TGTGCCAGCAGAAAGGGAGCGGGCGAGGCCGGGGCCAACGTCCTGACTTTC

d_call: .
j_call: TRBJ1-2
clone_size: .
v_call: TRBV25-1
cdr3_aa: CASRPRQPGYGYTF
cdr3_nt: TGTGCCAGCAGACCGAGACAGCCGGGGTATGGCTACACCTTC

d_call: TRBD2
j_call: TRBJ2-3
clone_size: .
v_call: TRBV5-6
cdr3_aa: CASTLGSGGASDTQYF
cdr3_nt: TGTGCCAGCACTCTGGGGAGCGGGGGGGCCTCAGATACGCAGTATTTT

d_call: TRBD1
j_call: TRBJ1-1
clone_size: .
v_call: TRBV28
cdr3_aa: CASSLISGTANTEAFF
cdr3_nt: TGTGCCAGCAGTTTAATTAGCGGGACAGCGAACACTGAAGCTTTCTTT

d_call: .
j_call: TRBJ1-2
clone_size: few
v_call: TRBV23-1
cdr3_aa: CASPDHGYTF
cdr3_nt: TGCGCCAGCCCGGATCATGGCTACACCTTC